These T cell receptor beta chains were read from a single sample in a study of cytomegalovirus exposure and HLA in healthy donors. Profiling relied on immunoSEQ multiplex PCR, and the TCRdb table lists in-frame clones only, not all of them. This table holds some 91,000 clones, approximately 86% found once. Sequenced sample: PBMCs. These receptors originate from a man aged 25 to 45 in good health and CMV-seropositive. Both conserved end residues are trimmed from each CDR3. The D gene is left open where the match is weak.

V gene,J gene,D gene,CDR3 protein
TRBV6-5,TRBJ2-3,TRBD2,ASSYSAGGYTDTQY
TRBV5-1,TRBJ1-6,NA,ASSLATATNSPLH
TRBV7-3,TRBJ2-3,TRBD1,ASGRTGEKDTQY
TRBV6-1,TRBJ2-5,TRBD2,ASSEGIAGGPATETQY
TRBV28,TRBJ2-5,TRBD2,ASVTGGSRGRTETQY
TRBV7-3,TRBJ2-1,NA,ASSLTGGSTYNEQF
TRBV11-3,TRBJ2-1,TRBD2,ASSLGGERDYNEQF
TRBV6-5,TRBJ2-7,NA,ASSYGRGNYEQY
TRBV11-2,TRBJ2-1,TRBD2,ASSPHLGTSLNEQF
TRBV6-5,TRBJ2-7,NA,ASRRNYEQY
TRBV29-1,TRBJ2-1,TRBD2,SARTSASYNEQF
TRBV10-3,TRBJ2-1,NA,AIRRSADEQF
TRBV6-1,TRBJ2-7,TRBD2,ASREGLAGPLISYEQY
TRBV6-4,TRBJ1-1,NA,ASLLGGAEAF
TRBV10-3,TRBJ1-4,NA,AISGDGGKLF
TRBV5-6,TRBJ2-1,NA,ASSETGLSYNEQF
TRBV27,TRBJ2-3,NA,ASSRRVVEDTQY
TRBV5-6,TRBJ1-5,NA,ASSISSNQPQH
TRBV30,TRBJ2-7,TRBD2,AWRGTSGRAGTEQY
TRBV10-3,TRBJ2-3,TRBD1,AISGGQGADTQY
TRBV18,TRBJ1-4,NA,ASSTGEKLF
TRBV6-5,TRBJ2-7,NA,ATWGDDYYEQY
TRBV28,TRBJ2-2,TRBD1,ASSPSGTGNTGELF
TRBV5-6,TRBJ1-2,TRBD1,ASSTPGQATNYGYT
TRBV7-6,TRBJ2-2,NA,ASSLKVLSPGELF
TRBV19,TRBJ2-5,NA,ASSRGTLQETQY
TRBV9,TRBJ2-3,TRBD2,ASSVLAGGTDTQY
TRBV5-1,TRBJ1-2,NA,ASSLASGQANYGYT
TRBV11-2,TRBJ2-3,NA,ASAVGTDTQY